The entry below describes one TCR beta chain. The antigen is undetermined. These data are taken from a study of vaccination and CD4 T cells after COVID-19. Study conclusions and caveats: Although the median of SARS-CoV-2-reactive clonotypes rose from about 20 to 38, the change was not significant.

CDR1 SEHNR and CDR2 FQNEAQ come from the germline V gene (reference sequence). This CDR3 comprises 15 residues. V gave up 4 bases and J gave up 0 bases; unmatched junction bases: 2. Treatment of the sample: approximately nine-day PBMC culture with coronavirus spike peptide pools or control peptides (ViraFEST assay). Gathered ahead of the COVID-19 pandemic (2011-2018) were the CD4+ T cells of the unexposed donor. Culture proceeded for 10 days, and CD4+ T cells were then isolated by negative selection. As cell numbers allowed, unexposed-donor CD4+ T cells faced SARS-CoV-2 S/N and four cold-coronavirus spikes. Cultured CD4+ T-cell DNA underwent Oncomine TCR Beta short-read sequencing. Genomic DNA from cultured CD4+ T cells was extracted. A single record per CDR3 protein comes from TCRdb applying MiXCR to the PCR reads. The sample lists some 12,000 distinct CDR3 sequences, 25% to 30% occurring once.

V gene TRBV7-9 combines with J gene TRBJ1-5, with TRBD1 identical over 8 bases. This clonotype was obtained from a human donor in good health. Sequencing was performed on CD4+ T cells from blood, cultured in vitro. Here the CDR3 reads CASSSGQDSNQPQHF. The CDR3 nucleotides are TGTGCCAGCAGCTCGGGACAGGATAGCAATCAGCCCCAGCATTTT.